These T cell receptor beta chains were read from a single sample in a study of blood T cell repertoires in COVID-19. The assay was immunoSEQ multiplex PCR, and TCRdb's table has in-frame clones only and misses some. In the table there are about 260,000 clones, 86% of which are singletons. The sample comprised PBMCs or T cells enriched from blood (not recorded which). These TCRs come from a woman in her fifties or sixties who had recovered from COVID-19. Each CDR3 is given with its conserved first and last residue. Fields, in order: V gene, J gene, CDR3 protein.

V: TRBV19; J: TRBJ2-2; CDR3: CASTLDRVGIGELFF
V: TRBV5-4; J: TRBJ1-2; CDR3: CASSLGGDGRIYGYTF
V: TRBV5-1; J: TRBJ2-1; CDR3: CASSLGRGGLRDNEQFF
V: TRBV12-3/TRBV12-4; J: TRBJ2-2; CDR3: CASRRTGELFF
V: TRBV6-2/TRBV6-3; J: TRBJ2-7; CDR3: CASSYSNRGAREQYF
V: TRBV7-8; J: TRBJ2-2; CDR3: CASTQQGPANTGELFF
V: TRBV7-9; J: TRBJ2-7; CDR3: CASSLAIGQGYYEQYF
V: TRBV6-1; J: TRBJ2-1; CDR3: CASSEGGLAGVSYNEQFF
V: TRBV5-1; J: TRBJ1-4; CDR3: CASSLKGAHEKLFF
V: TRBV2; J: TRBJ2-3; CDR3: CASSASGRLTDTQYF